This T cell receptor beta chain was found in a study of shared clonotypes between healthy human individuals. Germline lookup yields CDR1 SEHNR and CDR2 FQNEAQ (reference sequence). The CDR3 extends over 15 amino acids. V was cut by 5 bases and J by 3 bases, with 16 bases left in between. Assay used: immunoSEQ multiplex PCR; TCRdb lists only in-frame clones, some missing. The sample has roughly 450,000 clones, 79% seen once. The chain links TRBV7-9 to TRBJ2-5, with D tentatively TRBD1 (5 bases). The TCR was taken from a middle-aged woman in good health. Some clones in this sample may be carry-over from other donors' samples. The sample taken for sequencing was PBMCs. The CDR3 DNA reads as TGTGCCAGCAGCCAGGGTGCAGGATTCAAAGAGACCCAGTACTTC. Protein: CASSQGAGFKETQYF.